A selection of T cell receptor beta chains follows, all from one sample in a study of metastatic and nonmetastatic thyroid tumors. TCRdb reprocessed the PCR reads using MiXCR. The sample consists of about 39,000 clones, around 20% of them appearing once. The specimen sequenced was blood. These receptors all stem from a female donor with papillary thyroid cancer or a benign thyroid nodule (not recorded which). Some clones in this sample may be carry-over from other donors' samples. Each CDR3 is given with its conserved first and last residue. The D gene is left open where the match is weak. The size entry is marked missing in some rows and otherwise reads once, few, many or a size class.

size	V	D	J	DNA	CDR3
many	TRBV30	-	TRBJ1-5	TGTGCCTGGAGTAAGGGGAGAGGTAGGCCCCAGCATTTT	CAWSKGRGRPQHF
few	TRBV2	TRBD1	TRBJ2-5	TGTGCCAGCAGTCCGACAGGGCTCGGTGAGACCCAGTACTTC	CASSPTGLGETQYF
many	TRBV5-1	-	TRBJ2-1	TGCGCCAGCAGCTTTCCCGACCGGGAGAAAGTGGACAATGAGCAGTTCTTC	CASSFPDREKVDNEQFF
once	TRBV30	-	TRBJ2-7	TGTGCCTGGAGTACGCCGGGCGAGCAGTACTTC	CAWSTPGEQYF
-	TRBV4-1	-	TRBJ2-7	TGCGCCAGCAGCCAATTAGATTCAGAGTCCTACGAGCAGTACTTC	CASSQLDSESYEQYF
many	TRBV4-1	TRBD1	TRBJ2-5	TGCGCCAGCAGCCAACCCGACAGGGGGCCAGAGACCCAGTACTTC	CASSQPDRGPETQYF
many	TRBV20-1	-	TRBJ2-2	TGCAGTGCGGGAAACCCGAACACCGGGGAGCTGTTTTTT	CSAGNPNTGELFF
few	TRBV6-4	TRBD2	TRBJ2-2	TGTGCCAGCAGTTACTTTGTTAGCGGGGAGCAATACACCGGGGAGCTGTTTTTT	CASSYFVSGEQYTGELFF
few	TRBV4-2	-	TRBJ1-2	TGTGCCAGCAGCCAACAAGGACACTCTCGGGGCTACACCTTC	CASSQQGHSRGYTF
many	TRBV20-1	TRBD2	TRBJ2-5	TGCAGTGCTAGAGATGGGAGGGGACTAGGGACCCAGTACTTC	CSARDGRGLGTQYF
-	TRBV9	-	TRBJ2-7	TGTGCCAGCAGCGTAGCTGACCACCCCTACGAGCAGTACTTC	CASSVADHPYEQYF
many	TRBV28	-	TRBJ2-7	TGTGCCAGCAGTCTTTTAACAGGGAATAGGGACTTC	CASSLLTGNRDF
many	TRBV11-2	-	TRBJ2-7	TGTGCCAGCAGATTGACCCCCCGGGTGGGCGAGCAGTACTTC	CASRLTPRVGEQYF
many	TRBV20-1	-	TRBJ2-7	TGCAGTGCTCCCCCTGCAGGGTCCTACGAGCAGTACTTC	CSAPPAGSYEQYF
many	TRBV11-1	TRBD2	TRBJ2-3	TGTGCCAGCAGCTCAAGGACTAGCTCCGACACAGATACGCAGTATTTT	CASSSRTSSDTDTQYF
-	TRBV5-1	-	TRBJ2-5	TGCGCCAGCAGCTTCAACGGCCAGAGCCAAGAGACCCAGTACTTC	CASSFNGQSQETQYF
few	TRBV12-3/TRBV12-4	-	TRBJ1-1	TGTGCCAGCAGTTTTTATTTTAACACTGAAGCTTTCTTT	CASSFYFNTEAFF
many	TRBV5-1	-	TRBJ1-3	TGCGCCAGCAGCCCGGGACTCCTGAGCTCTGGAAACACCATATATTTT	CASSPGLLSSGNTIYF
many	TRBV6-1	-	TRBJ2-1	TGTGCCAGCACCCTCACTCTGGGGTCTGAGCAGTTCTTC	CASTLTLGSEQFF
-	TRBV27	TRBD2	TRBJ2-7	TGTGCCAGCAGTAGGACTAGCAGTGCCTACGAGCAGTACTTC	CASSRTSSAYEQYF
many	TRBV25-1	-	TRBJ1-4	TGTGCCAGCAGTGAATTCGGGAGTGTAACTAATGAAAAACTGTTTTTT	CASSEFGSVTNEKLFF
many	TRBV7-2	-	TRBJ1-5	TGTGCCAGCAGCTTAGATTTGGGCCAGCCCCAGCATTTT	CASSLDLGQPQHF
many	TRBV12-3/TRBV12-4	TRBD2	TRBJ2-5	TGTGCCAGCAGCCCGGGGGGACAAGAGACCCAGTACTTC	CASSPGGQETQYF
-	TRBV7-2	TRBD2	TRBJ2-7	TGTGCCAGCATCTCGTCTCCCGGGGGGGTTGACGAGCAGTACTTC	CASISSPGGVDEQYF